This TCR beta chain was identified during a study of circulating and synovial CD4+ cells in juvenile arthritis. General study findings and limits: Compared with bulk blood, circulating pathogenic-like lymphocytes shared substantially more CDR3 sequences with synovial T cells.

As to this clone: What it binds is unknown.

Sequenced samples came from active juvenile idiopathic arthritis patients. Some clones are missing from TCRdb's copy, which holds only in-frame ones; the method was immunoSEQ multiplex PCR. The sample contains approximately 36,000 clones, roughly 94% of which appear only once. V was pared by 2 bases and J by 0 bases, with 11 bases between. This CDR3 region has 16 residues. The germline V gene encodes CDR1 LGHNA and CDR2 YNFKEQ. The sample taken for sequencing was CD4+ T cells from blood. The receptor was derived from a human donor with juvenile idiopathic arthritis. The chain has TRBV4-2 and TRBJ1-3; no reliable D call. The CDR3 protein is CASSQSALSSGNTIYF. CDR3 coding DNA: TGTGCCAGCAGCCAAAGCGCTCTGAGCTCTGGAAACACCATATATTTT.